This TCR beta chain came from a study of OX40 agonist ivuxolimab in advanced cancers. TCRdb keeps only in-frame clones here, not all; method: immunoSEQ multiplex PCR. This sample carries tens of thousands of clones, around 86% of them seen once, and the ten largest clones take around 4.5%. The sequence was obtained from an adult with an advanced solid tumor such as melanoma, head and neck, liver or kidney cancer. Sequences were derived from CD4+ or CD8+ T cells sorted from blood, sampled in a trial of the OX40 agonist ivuxolimab.

The CDR3: CASSQGPEGEQYF. The CDR3 DNA sequence: TGCGCCAGCAGCCAGGGACCAGAGGGCGAGCAGTACTTC. The gene calls are TRBV4-1 and TRBJ2-7; D possibly matches TRBD1 or TRBD2 (5 bases each). Germline assignment: CDR1 MGHRA and CDR2 YSYEKL. This CDR3 is built from 13 residues. V lost 3 bases, J lost 6 bases, and 12 bases lay in between.